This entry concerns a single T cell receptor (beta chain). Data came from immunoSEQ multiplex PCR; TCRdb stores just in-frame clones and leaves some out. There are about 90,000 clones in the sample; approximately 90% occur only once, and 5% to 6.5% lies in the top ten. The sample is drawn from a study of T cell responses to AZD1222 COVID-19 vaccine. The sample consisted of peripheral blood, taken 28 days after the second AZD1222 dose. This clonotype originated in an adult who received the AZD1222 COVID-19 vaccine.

CDR3 sequence (DNA): TGTGCCTGGAGTCTCCAGGGGATTCAGCCCCAGCATTTT. Translating it yields CAWSLQGIQPQHF. The chain employs TRBV30 and TRBJ1-5; weak D call: TRBD1 (6 bases). From germline, CDR1 is GTSNPN and CDR2 SVGIG (reference sequence). The CDR3 spans 13 residues. The V and J ends lost 2 bases and 6 bases respectively, with 11 bases between them.